This TCR beta chain was identified during a study of memory CD4+ T cells and cytomegalovirus serostatus (dated by TCRdb to about 2019). Regarding the study in general: The cohort included some 35 healthy adults from Belgium, of whom 9 were CMV seropositive and about 24 were CMV seronegative. CD4+ memory TCRbeta repertoires of a Belgian cohort with known cytomegalovirus serostatus were sequenced in order to replicate a published TCR-based CMV serostatus classifier.

This clone was picked up a small number of times. Which antigen it targets is not known. No base quality information exists; no much larger clone differs at one position. From its cysteine to its phenylalanine, the CDR3 spans 15 amino acids. Only the CDR3 portion is preserved as DNA: 45 bases, with reading frame beginning at the first base. From V the trimming removes 2 bases and from J it removes 3 bases, while the gene matches leave 7 bases of the junction unaccounted for. From a lookup of the germline V gene (reference sequence), CDR1 and CDR2 are SGHKS and YYEKEE. Broader findings and caveats from the paper: The results were interpreted as suggesting that the CMV-associated TCR signature is largely present in the CD4+ memory repertoire. CMV serostatus prediction reached a median bootstrapped AUC of about 0.96 with the original framework and 0.85 to 0.91 with a US-trained random forest. On the Belgian cohort, the classifier built on the original framework reached a median bootstrapped AUC of around 0.95, with a 95% CI of 0.76-1.00. Only CD4+CD45RO+ memory cells were sequenced, in contrast to the original study, in which naive and memory CD4+ and CD8+ populations were covered. Among the 150 to 200 previously reported CMV-associated TCRbeta sequences, roughly 68 showed up in the CD4+ memory repertoires, with each one found in between one and five individuals.

Genomic DNA was extracted from sorted cells with the Quick-DNA Microprep Kit. Amplification of TCRbeta DNA was done with the immunoSEQ hsTCRbeta kit, following the protocol from the manufacturer. TCRbeta libraries were sequenced on an Illumina MiSeq instrument. Per the authors' processing: Once out-of-frame sequences had been removed, approximately 2,000,000 distinct TCRbeta sequences were left, which works out to an average of about 71,000 per individual. Two values were used to score each individual: the count of about 160 previously reported CMV-associated TCRbeta sequences and the total count of productive distinct TCRbeta sequences. A beta-binomial model was reimplemented in Python, and scikit-learn random forests with default parameters were trained on US cohort data. Classifier performance on the Belgian cohort was summarized as median AUC with percentile confidence intervals over 10,000 bootstrap iterations. TCRdb limited this immuneACCESS table to in-frame rearrangements with V and J called. A share of clones is missing; checked studies link under half to unresolved V genes, and the rest is unexplained. V and J calls and clone size are as listed in that table; D and trimming were resolved from the DNA. The sample table lists about 73,000 clones, around four fifths of them with a count of one. Around 2.6% of the sample is held by the ten biggest clonotypes.

Single viable CD3+CD4+CD8-CD45RO+ cells were sorted as memory CD4+ T cells on a FACSAria II. CMV serostatus was assessed using a Roche Elecsys assay, by which serum IgG against CMV pp150, pp28, p38 and p52 was detected. Following thawing, total CD4+ T cells were enriched through positive selection using CD4 magnetic microbeads. The samples came from a different study that was designed specifically to examine the CD4+ T cell memory repertoire. Peripheral blood mononuclear cells were isolated and cryopreserved according to standard operating procedures, and serum was stored at -80 degrees C. The staining used CD3-PerCP (BW264/56), CD4-APC (RPA-T4), CD45RO-PE (UCHT1) and CD8-Pacific Orange (3B5) antibodies, and Sytox blue was used to exclude non-viable cells.

The chain was built from TRBV5-5 and TRBJ1-1; 7 bases in the junction line up with TRBD1. The source is an adult in good health and CMV-seropositive. The specimen was memory CD4+ T cells from blood. The encoded CDR3 is CASSFQQGVDTEAFF. The sequence in DNA is TGTGCCAGCAGCTTTCAGCAGGGGGTAGACACTGAAGCTTTCTTT.